One T cell receptor beta chain is described in this entry. Its antigen is unknown. These data originate in a study of cytomegalovirus exposure and HLA in healthy donors. Study-wide results and limits: Associated with cytomegalovirus, according to the listing, were 150 to 200 TCR beta chains.

The study ran its PCR with 60 Vbeta and 13 Jbeta primers. TCRdb's table, derived via immunoSEQ multiplex PCR, lists solely in-frame clones and lacks some. The repertoire holds over 150,000 clones, with roughly 80% as singletons. The material sequenced was PBMCs. This receptor was obtained from a woman aged 25 to 39 in good health and CMV-seronegative.

CDR3 DNA sequence: TGTGCCAGCAGTTTAAAAAGTACAGGGATACGCTATGGCTACACCTTC. It yields the protein CASSLKSTGIRYGYTF. V is TRBV5-4 and J is TRBJ1-2, with a possible D match to TRBD1 (6 bases). The CDR3 contains 16 residues. Trimming took 5 bases from V and 4 from J, leaving 21 bases between them. CDR1 is SGHNT, CDR2 YYREEE, per germline (reference sequence).